This is a list of T cell receptor beta chains from one sample in a study of OX40 agonist ivuxolimab in advanced cancers. The data were produced by immunoSEQ multiplex PCR, yet TCRdb's version contains in-frame clones alone and is incomplete. The sample lists roughly 13,000 clones, under 85% occurring once. Specimen: CD4+ or CD8+ T cells sorted from blood, collected in a trial of the OX40 agonist ivuxolimab. The source of these receptors is an adult with an advanced solid tumor such as melanoma, head and neck, liver or kidney cancer. Both conserved end residues are part of each CDR3. D genes are given only for firm matches. Some rows mark clone size as missing; the rest say once, few, many or name a class of expanded clone.

once	TRBV4-1	NA	TRBJ2-3	CASSQLTSTDTQYF	TGCGCCAGCAGCCAACTGACTAGCACAGATACGCAGTATTTT
NA	TRBV4-1	TRBD2	TRBJ2-5	CASSQGFLAAQETQYF	TGCGCCAGCAGCCAAGGGTTCCTAGCGGCCCAAGAGACCCAGTACTTC
medium-sized	TRBV6-6	NA	TRBJ1-2	CASSYSDDSHYGYTF	TGTGCCAGCAGTTACTCTGATGACAGCCACTATGGCTACACCTTC
NA	TRBV5-1	TRBD2	TRBJ2-3	CASSWLASGTITDTQYF	TGCGCCAGCAGCTGGTTAGCTAGCGGGACTATCACAGATACGCAGTATTTT
NA	TRBV5-1	TRBD1	TRBJ2-7	CASSKTGVYEQYF	TGCGCCAGCAGCAAGACAGGGGTGTACGAGCAGTACTTC
NA	TRBV4-2	TRBD2	TRBJ2-1	CASSQLTSGMYNEQFF	TGTGCCAGCAGCCAGTTGACTAGCGGGATGTACAATGAGCAGTTCTTC
few	TRBV18	TRBD2	TRBJ2-1	CASSPEGTSVDNEQFF	TGTGCCAGCTCACCGGAAGGGACTAGCGTGGATAATGAGCAGTTCTTC
NA	TRBV4-1	NA	TRBJ2-1	CASSQSPEGSYNEQFF	TGCGCCAGCAGCCAAAGCCCCGAAGGGTCTTACAATGAGCAGTTCTTC
NA	TRBV4-1	TRBD2	TRBJ2-3	CASSQELAGGADTQYF	TGCGCCAGCAGCCAAGAACTAGCGGGAGGTGCAGATACGCAGTATTTT
NA	TRBV5-1	NA	TRBJ2-3	CASSSAGYSTDTQYF	TGCGCCAGCAGCTCGGCAGGGTATAGCACAGATACGCAGTATTTT
few	TRBV2	TRBD1	TRBJ2-7	CASTRTQGASHEQYF	TGTGCCAGCACCCGGACCCAGGGGGCCTCCCACGAGCAGTACTTC
NA	TRBV6-5	NA	TRBJ2-4	CASSSTAIAKNIQYF	TGTGCCAGCAGTTCCACGGCGATAGCCAAAAACATTCAGTACTTC
NA	TRBV15	TRBD2	TRBJ2-5	CATSRDPLAGGPGPLETQYF	TGTGCCACCAGCAGAGATCCGCTAGCGGGAGGGCCAGGCCCTCTGGAGACCCAGTACTTC
few	TRBV28	NA	TRBJ2-7	CASSPSHPIYEQYF	TGTGCCAGCAGCCCGAGCCATCCGATCTACGAGCAGTACTTC
NA	TRBV5-4	NA	TRBJ2-2	CASSTWTSTGELFF	TGTGCCAGCAGCACCTGGACAAGTACCGGGGAGCTGTTTTTT
NA	TRBV7-9	NA	TRBJ2-5	CASSLRNREETQYF	TGTGCCAGCAGCTTACGTAACAGGGAAGAGACCCAGTACTTC
NA	TRBV6-1	TRBD1	TRBJ2-5	CAINRGETQYF	TGTGCCATAAACAGGGGAGAGACCCAGTACTTC
once	TRBV18	TRBD1	TRBJ1-6	CASSPTGGDSPLHF	TGTGCCAGCTCACCAACAGGGGGTGATTCACCCCTCCACTTT
NA	TRBV10-2	NA	TRBJ2-7	CASSEGAVGVYEQYF	TGCGCCAGCAGTGAAGGGGCTGTGGGCGTCTACGAGCAGTACTTC
few	TRBV25-1	NA	TRBJ2-4	CASSGPGRLAKNIQYF	TGTGCCAGCAGTGGACCGGGTCGTCTAGCCAAAAACATTCAGTACTTC
NA	TRBV5-6	NA	TRBJ1-2	CASSLVAGGYTF	TGTGCCAGCAGCTTGGTAGCGGGGGGCTACACCTTC
NA	TRBV11-2	NA	TRBJ2-7	CASSLSGQGYEQYF	TGTGCCAGCAGCTTATCCGGTCAGGGCTACGAGCAGTACTTC
few	TRBV5-6	TRBD1	TRBJ2-2	CASSFGQGPGELFF	TGTGCCAGCAGCTTCGGACAGGGGCCCGGGGAGCTGTTTTTT
NA	TRBV6-1	TRBD1	TRBJ2-5	CASRGGQGGQETQYF	TGTGCCAGCAGGGGCGGACAGGGGGGACAAGAGACCCAGTACTTC
NA	TRBV19	NA	TRBJ2-1	CASSTGLNNEQFF	TGTGCCAGTAGTACAGGACTCAACAATGAGCAGTTCTTC
NA	TRBV10-1	TRBD2	TRBJ2-1	CASSESGSGDEQFF	TGCGCCAGCAGTGAGAGCGGGAGCGGGGATGAGCAGTTCTTC
NA	TRBV7-2	TRBD2	TRBJ2-1	CASSLITSGSDEQFF	TGTGCCAGCAGCTTAATTACTAGCGGGTCCGATGAGCAGTTCTTC
NA	TRBV27	TRBD1	TRBJ2-5	CASSPITGGRETQYF	TGTGCCAGCAGCCCGATCACAGGGGGCAGAGAGACCCAGTACTTC
NA	TRBV7-9	TRBD2	TRBJ2-1	CASSLSRLAGIYEQFF	TGTGCCAGCAGCTTAAGTAGGCTAGCGGGAATCTATGAGCAGTTCTTC
NA	TRBV6-1	NA	TRBJ2-7	CASRGLPYEQYF	TGTGCCAGTAGGGGATTACCGTACGAGCAGTACTTC
NA	TRBV5-5	TRBD2	TRBJ2-7	CASSLMAGRYEQYF	TGTGCCAGCAGCTTGATGGCCGGGAGGTACGAGCAGTACTTC
medium-sized	TRBV9	TRBD2	TRBJ2-7	CASSVGTSGYEQYF	TGTGCCAGCAGCGTAGGGACTAGCGGATACGAGCAGTACTTC
NA	TRBV18	TRBD1	TRBJ2-5	CASSPPGQVIQETQYF	TGTGCCAGCTCACCCCCGGGACAGGTGATTCAAGAGACCCAGTACTTC
NA	TRBV2	NA	TRBJ2-3	CASISMSGATDTQYF	TGTGCCAGCATCTCCATGTCCGGGGCTACAGATACGCAGTATTTT
NA	TRBV6-4	NA	TRBJ2-3	CASSDTGTDTQYF	TGTGCCAGCAGTGACACCGGCACAGATACGCAGTATTTT
NA	TRBV7-9	NA	TRBJ1-1	CASSPEGLNTEAFF	TGTGCCAGCAGCCCTGAGGGGTTGAACACTGAAGCTTTCTTT
NA	TRBV7-8	TRBD2	TRBJ2-5	CASSLILADRYWETQYF	TGTGCCAGCAGCTTGATACTAGCGGATAGATACTGGGAGACCCAGTACTTC
NA	TRBV27	NA	TRBJ2-2	CASSLSSWGGELFF	TGTGCCAGCAGTTTATCGTCCTGGGGCGGGGAGCTGTTTTTT
NA	TRBV5-1	TRBD2	TRBJ2-5	CASSLGLAGDWETQYF	TGCGCCAGCAGCTTGGGCCTAGCGGGAGATTGGGAGACCCAGTACTTC
NA	TRBV19	TRBD1	TRBJ1-5	CASSMRTGGANSNQPQHF	TGTGCCAGTAGTATGAGGACAGGGGGCGCAAATAGCAATCAGCCCCAGCATTTT
few	TRBV29-1	NA	TRBJ2-5	CSVESQETQYF	TGCAGCGTTGAATCCCAAGAGACCCAGTACTTC
medium-sized	TRBV11-3	NA	TRBJ2-3	CASSLYRTDTQYF	TGTGCCAGCAGCTTGTACCGCACAGATACGCAGTATTTT
few	TRBV6-5	NA	TRBJ2-7	CASSYSRGDHEQYF	TGTGCCAGCAGTTACTCGAGAGGGGATCACGAGCAGTACTTC
once	TRBV18	NA	TRBJ2-3	CASSLAASTDTQYF	TGTGCCAGCTCACTAGCGGCCAGCACAGATACGCAGTATTTT
medium-sized	TRBV4-2	TRBD1	TRBJ1-2	CASSWDRQLGYGYTF	TGTGCCAGCAGCTGGGACAGGCAGTTGGGGTATGGCTACACCTTC